The 29 T cell receptor beta chains below all came from one sample that was sequenced in a study of beta chain features in type 1 diabetes. All of the isolated RNA was reverse transcribed, so expressed TCRB transcripts were sequenced. Assay used: immunoSEQ multiplex PCR; TCRdb lists only in-frame clones, some missing. The data hold about 330,000 clones, with approximately 11% observed a single time. The specimen sequenced was naive CD4+ T cells from blood. All receptors come from a woman in her thirties in good health.

This chain joins TRBV19 and TRBJ2-4; a possible D gene is TRBD1 (6 bases). Germline assignment: CDR1 LNHDA and CDR2 SQIVND (reference sequence). There are 15 residues in the CDR3. Trimming removed 7 bases from V and 0 bases from J, with 13 bases in between. The CDR3 nucleotides read TGTGCCAGTACTGAACAGGGCCTAGCCAAAAACATTCAGTACTTC. This codes for CASTEQGLAKNIQYF.

This clone was counted a few times. V gene TRBV5-1 combines with J gene TRBJ2-7; perhaps TRBD1 as D (5 bases). Germline V gene lookup returns CDR1 SGHRS and CDR2 YFSETQ. V gave up 4 bases and J gave up 3 bases, with 8 bases separating them. The CDR3 is 12 amino acids. The CDR3 nucleotides are TGCGCCAGCAGCCAAGACAGCTACGAGCAGTACTTC. This codes for CASSQDSYEQYF.

The J gene is TRBJ2-7, the V gene TRBV7-9, with D possibly being TRBD1 (6 bases). The V and J ends lost 5 bases and 1 base respectively, with 12 bases between them. Germline V gene data show CDR1 as SEHNR and CDR2 as FQNEAQ (reference sequence). The CDR3 contains 14 residues. As DNA, the CDR3 is TGTGCCAGCAGCCTACAGGACAGTTCCTACGAGCAGTACTTC. Translated: CASSLQDSSYEQYF.

At least ten counts were recorded for this clone. V is TRBV7-9 and J is TRBJ2-4; 13 bases fit TRBD2. The trim removed 0 bases at V and 12 bases at J, leaving 5 bases unmatched. This CDR3 is 15 amino acids long. The germline V gene encodes CDR1 SEHNR and CDR2 FQNEAQ (reference sequence). This chain's CDR3 is CASSLAGTSGTAQYF. The CDR3 coding sequence is TGTGCCAGCAGCTTAGCAGGGACTAGCGGGACGGCTCAGTACTTC.

This clone occurred a few times. The CDR3 sequence: CASSTTGDGHEQYF. CDR3 DNA: TGCGCCAGCAGCACGACAGGGGATGGGCACGAGCAGTACTTC. V is TRBV5-1 and J is TRBJ2-7; TRBD1 aligns across 8 bases. The CDR3 totals 14 residues. Germline CDR1 and CDR2: SGHRS and YFSETQ. After removal of 4 bases from V and 5 bases from J, the junction contained 8 bases not matched to a gene. Complete variable domain (other parts from reference TRBV5-1 and TRBJ2-7): KAGVTQTPRYLIKTRGQQVTLSCSPISGHRSVSWYQQTPGQGLQFLFEYFSETQRNKGNFPGRFSGRQFSNSRSEMNVSTLELGDSALYLCASSTTGDGHEQYFGPGTRLTVT.

This clone was seen only a few times. This chain joins TRBV7-2 and TRBJ2-7; TRBD2 might be the D (5 bases). CDR3 length: 12 residues. The germline V gene has CDR1 SGHTA and CDR2 FQGNSA. Trimming removed 1 base from V and 12 bases from J, with 13 bases in between. The CDR3 protein is CASSLVGGEMYF. Written as DNA, the CDR3 is TGTGCCAGCAGCTTAGTAGGTGGGGAGATGTACTTC.

J is TRBJ2-2 and V is TRBV5-1; TRBD1 might be the D (6 bases). Germline V gene sequence: CDR1 SGHRS, CDR2 YFSETQ. This CDR3 has 14 amino acids. V shed 4 bases and J shed 2 bases, with 9 bases lying between them. CDR3 amino acids: CASSAGTNTGELFF. The CDR3 DNA follows: TGCGCCAGCAGCGCCGGGACAAACACCGGGGAGCTGTTTTTT. Full variable domain (remainder filled in from reference TRBV5-1 and TRBJ2-2): KAGVTQTPRYLIKTRGQQVTLSCSPISGHRSVSWYQQTPGQGLQFLFEYFSETQRNKGNFPGRFSGRQFSNSRSEMNVSTLELGDSALYLCASSAGTNTGELFFGEGSRLTVL.

This clone was counted between two and nine times. This rearrangement joins TRBV5-3 to TRBJ2-1; D is ambiguous. TRBV5-3 is assigned to the ORF class and has an uncertain function. The CDR3 is 13 amino acids. V was trimmed by 4 bases and J by 8 bases, leaving 13 bases between them. The CDR3 nucleotides read TGTGCCAGAAGCCCTAGAGACTTAGATGAGCAGTTCTTC. The encoded protein is CARSPRDLDEQFF.

The J gene is TRBJ2-1, the V gene TRBV19, with 8 nucleotides matching TRBD1. This CDR3 contains 14 residues. CDR1 is LNHDA, CDR2 SQIVND, per germline (reference sequence). Trimming cost V 6 bases and J 7 bases; bases outside gene matches: 8. Here the CDR3 DNA reads TGTGCCAGTAGCAGACAGGGGCAGGGAAATGAGCAGTTCTTC. This gives the protein CASSRQGQGNEQFF.

The chain employs TRBV27 and TRBJ2-5; D unresolved. Deletions cut 5 bases from V and 2 bases from J, with 15 bases between. Looked up from germline, CDR1 is MNHEY and CDR2 is SMNVEV (reference sequence). The CDR3 contains 15 residues. The CDR3 reads CASSPMRSFQETQYF. CDR3 nucleotides: TGTGCCAGCAGTCCCATGAGGTCTTTTCAAGAGACCCAGTACTTC.

This CDR3 reads CASSVGLGNTGELFF. In nucleotides, the CDR3 is TGTGCCAGCAGCGTGGGACTAGGAAACACCGGGGAGCTGTTTTTT. The rearrangement uses TRBV7-2 and TRBJ2-2, with 8 bases lining up with TRBD2. The trim removed 5 bases at V and 2 bases at J, leaving 4 bases unmatched. Germline V gene lookup returns CDR1 SGHTA and CDR2 FQGNSA. CDR3 size: 15 residues.

This clone was seen a handful of times. The V gene is TRBV18, the J gene TRBJ2-4; 11 positions agree with TRBD2. The trim removed 3 bases at V and 0 bases at J, leaving 1 base unmatched. From germline, CDR1 is KGHSH and CDR2 LQKENI. The CDR3 covers 16 residues. CDR3 sequence: CASSPGLAGAKNIQYF. Here the CDR3 DNA reads TGTGCCAGCTCACCCGGACTAGCGGGAGCCAAAAACATTCAGTACTTC.

There are a few counts of this clone. The rearrangement links TRBV28 to TRBJ1-4, with 10 bases matching TRBD1. This CDR3 region has 14 residues. The V gene end was trimmed by 5 bases and the J gene end by 10 bases; junction bases not matched to a gene: 7. The germline V gene encodes CDR1 MDHEN and CDR2 SYDVKM. The CDR3 nucleotides read TGTGCCAGCAGTCCGGGACAGGGGAAAGGAAAACTGTTTTTT. Translating it yields CASSPGQGKGKLFF. Drawing the rest from reference TRBV28 and TRBJ1-4, the complete variable domain is DVKVTQSSRYLVKRTGEKVFLECVQDMDHENMFWYRQDPGLGLRLIYFSYDVKMKEKGDIPEGYSVSREKKERFSLILESASTNQTSMYLCASSPGQGKGKLFFGSGTQLSVL.

The rearrangement links TRBV7-2 to TRBJ2-7; D not resolved. Deletions cut 3 bases from V and 7 bases from J, with 16 bases between. Germline CDR1 reads SGHTA; CDR2 reads FQGNSA. The length of the CDR3 is 14 residues. As DNA, the CDR3 is TGTGCCAGCAGCTTTATCCTAACCCTCGAGGAGCAGTACTTC. Translation: CASSFILTLEEQYF.

V is TRBV5-6 and J is TRBJ1-5; D gene uncertain. Trimming left V 5 bases short and J 0 bases short, with 12 bases between. In germline, CDR1 is SGHDT, CDR2 YYEEEE. CDR3 size: 15 residues. The CDR3 nucleotides are TGTGCCAGCAGACGTACAGAGTATAGCAATCAGCCCCAGCATTTT. Encoded protein: CASRRTEYSNQPQHF.

This clone has a handful of counts. The V and J genes are TRBV4-3 and TRBJ2-7; 8 bases match TRBD2. The CDR3 runs to 15 residues. CDR1 and CDR2 from the germline V gene are LGHNA and YSLEER. The V segment lost 3 bases and the J segment 1 base; nucleotides outside the gene matches: 5. The DNA of the CDR3 is TGCGCCAGCAGCCAGGCCCTAGCGGGTTCCTACGAGCAGTACTTC. This encodes CASSQALAGSYEQYF.

This clone was detected a few times. CDR3 sequence reads: CASSAYHTDTQYF. The CDR3 nucleotides read TGTGCCAGCTCAGCCTACCACACAGATACGCAGTATTTT. The chain recombines TRBV18 with TRBJ2-3, with D unclear. Per germline, CDR1 KGHSH and CDR2 LQKENI. V lost 5 bases, J lost 2 bases, and 8 bases lay in between. The CDR3 has 13 amino acids.

The chain joins TRBV29-1 to TRBJ2-1; TRBD2 matches at 10 bases. This CDR3 region has 14 residues. V shed 6 bases and J 3 bases; nucleotides not matched to a gene: 5. Germline CDR1 is SQVTM and CDR2 is ANQGSEA. CDR3 coding DNA: TGCAGCGTCGGGAGGACTAGCGGCTACAATGAGCAGTTCTTC. Translated: CSVGRTSGYNEQFF.

This CDR3 is CASSSGTGWHNEQFF. Written as DNA, the CDR3 is TGTGCCAGCAGTTCCGGGACAGGGTGGCACAATGAGCAGTTCTTC. J is TRBJ2-1 and V is TRBV28; 9 bases fit TRBD1. V shed 4 bases, J shed 5 bases, and the junction held 6 bases outside the gene matches. Germline-derived CDR1 and CDR2 are MDHEN and SYDVKM. The CDR3 is 15 amino acids.

The table lists this clone with a few counts. V is TRBV28 and J is TRBJ2-2; D may be TRBD2 (6 bases). Germline-derived CDR1 and CDR2 are MDHEN and SYDVKM. This CDR3 region has 16 residues. V was pared by 3 bases and J by 4 bases, with 15 bases between. The CDR3 sequence: CASSFLANAGTGELFF. In DNA, the CDR3 is TGTGCCAGCAGTTTTCTAGCGAATGCCGGCACCGGGGAGCTGTTTTTT.

The V call is TRBV29-1, the J call TRBJ1-1; the D gene is possibly TRBD1 (5 bases). The V gene's germline CDR1 is SQVTM and CDR2 ANQGSEA. The CDR3 totals 13 residues. Trimming cost V 0 bases and J 5 bases, with 10 bases left between them. This chain's CDR3 is CSVEDHQGTEAFF. The CDR3 DNA is TGCAGCGTTGAAGACCATCAGGGAACTGAAGCTTTCTTT.

This clone was detected only a few times. Additional DNA sequences in this sample encode the identical CDR3. The chain carries TRBV18 and TRBJ2-2; 8 nucleotides line up with TRBD2. Trimming at V came to 3 bases and at J to 3 bases, leaving 3 bases not matched to a gene. Per the germline V gene, CDR1 is KGHSH and CDR2 is LQKENI. The CDR3 length is 15 residues. This CDR3 is CASSPREGDTGELFF. For the CDR3, the DNA is TGTGCCAGCTCACCTCGGGAGGGAGACACCGGGGAGCTGTTTTTT.

This chain links TRBV4-2 with TRBJ1-2; D call uncertain. There are 14 residues in the CDR3. Germline V gene lookup returns CDR1 LGHNA and CDR2 YNFKEQ. V was cut by 0 bases and J by 4 bases, with 9 bases left in between. The CDR3 loop reads CASSQDLASYGYTF. CDR3 DNA: TGTGCCAGCAGCCAAGATTTGGCAAGCTATGGCTACACCTTC.

The J gene is TRBJ2-5, the V gene TRBV28; D might be TRBD2 (5 bases). Germline V lookup: CDR1 MDHEN, CDR2 SYDVKM. Trimming removed 5 bases from V and 5 bases from J, with 12 bases in between. This CDR3 has 13 residues. The CDR3 loop is CASSLSDRETQYF. The CDR3 DNA reads TGTGCCAGCAGTCTTAGCGACCGGGAGACCCAGTACTTC.

The rearrangement joins TRBV10-3 to TRBJ2-3; 7 bases agree with TRBD2. J lost 0 bases, V lost 7 bases, and 4 bases had no gene match. The CDR3 runs to 14 residues. The germline CDR1 and CDR2 sequences are ENHRY and SYGVKD. CDR3 residues: CAIKGGSSTDTQYF. The CDR3 DNA reads as TGTGCCATCAAAGGCGGGAGCAGCACAGATACGCAGTATTTT.

This chain links TRBV5-4 with TRBJ2-1; maybe TRBD2 (5 bases). CDR1 is SGHNT, CDR2 YYREEE, per germline (reference sequence). The CDR3 is 15 amino acids. V was trimmed by 0 bases and J by 1 base, leaving 8 bases between them. CDR3 nucleotide sequence: TGTGCCAGCAGCTTGGAGGACTGGTCCTACAATGAGCAGTTCTTC. This translates into CASSLEDWSYNEQFF.

This rearrangement joins TRBV15 to TRBJ1-5; 9 nucleotides agree with TRBD1. The CDR3 sequence is 16 residues long. From germline, CDR1 is LNHNV and CDR2 YYDKDF (reference sequence). J gave up 4 bases and V 5 bases, and 9 bases lay outside the gene matches. CDR3 bases: TGTGCCACCAGCCGATTTGTGACAGGGGGGAATCAGCCCCAGCATTTT. Protein product: CATSRFVTGGNQPQHF.

This clone has just a few counts. The CDR3 loop is CASSRGTLNTEAFF. CDR3 nucleotide sequence: TGTGCCAGCAGCCGCGGGACTTTGAACACTGAAGCTTTCTTT. This chain connects TRBV11-3 to TRBJ1-1; maybe TRBD1 (5 bases). Looked up from germline, CDR1 is SGHNT and CDR2 is YENEEA. Trimming cost V 5 bases and J 0 bases, with 10 bases left between them. The CDR3 sequence is 14 residues long.

This clone was detected a few times. This chain's CDR3 is CASSSQRREQYF. CDR3 nucleotides: TGTGCCAGCAGTTCCCAAAGGAGGGAGCAGTACTTC. The chain joins TRBV28 to TRBJ2-7; D is possibly TRBD2 (5 bases). The CDR3 contains 12 residues. Trimming shortened V by 4 bases and J by 7 bases, and 11 bases separated the two germline ends. Germline V gene lookup returns CDR1 MDHEN and CDR2 SYDVKM.